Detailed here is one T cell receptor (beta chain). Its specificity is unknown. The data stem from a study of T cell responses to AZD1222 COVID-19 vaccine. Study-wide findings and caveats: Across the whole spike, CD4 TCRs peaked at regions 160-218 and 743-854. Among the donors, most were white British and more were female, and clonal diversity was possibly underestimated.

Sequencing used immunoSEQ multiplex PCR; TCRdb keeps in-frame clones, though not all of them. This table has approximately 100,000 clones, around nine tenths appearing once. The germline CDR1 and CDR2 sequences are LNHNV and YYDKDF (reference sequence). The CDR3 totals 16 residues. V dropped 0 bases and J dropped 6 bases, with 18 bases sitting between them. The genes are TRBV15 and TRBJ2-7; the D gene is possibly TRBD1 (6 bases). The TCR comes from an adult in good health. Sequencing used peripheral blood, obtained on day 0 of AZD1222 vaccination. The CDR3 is CATSREGGKLTGEQYF. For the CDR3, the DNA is TGTGCCACCAGCAGAGAAGGGGGTAAACTCACCGGCGAGCAGTACTTC.